The next 2 T cell receptor beta chains were all read from a single sample in a study of blood T cell repertoires in COVID-19. Data came from immunoSEQ multiplex PCR; TCRdb stores just in-frame clones and leaves some out. The sample includes some 110,000 clones, roughly nine tenths of them seen just once. Specimen: peripheral blood. The receptors derive from a human donor in a cohort sampled during active COVID-19.

V and J are TRBV19 and TRBJ2-1; tentative D call: TRBD2 (6 bases). Germline V gene sequence: CDR1 LNHDA, CDR2 SQIVND (reference sequence). V shed 3 bases and J shed 8 bases, with 14 bases lying between them. The length of the CDR3 is 14 residues. CDR3 sequence (DNA): TGTGCCAGTAGTATCCGACGGAGGGGTGATGAGCAGTTCTTC. This encodes CASSIRRRGDEQFF.

The chain links TRBV11-3 to TRBJ2-2; weak D call: TRBD2 (5 bases). This CDR3 is 16 amino acids long. Germline CDR1 is SGHNT and CDR2 is YENEEA. V was pared by 1 base and J by 1 base, with 10 bases between. The CDR3 region has the DNA TGTGCCAGCAGCTTAGGTCCAGCGGAGAACACCGGGGAGCTGTTTTTT. Protein sequence: CASSLGPAENTGELFF.